The sequence of this T cell receptor (beta chain) was determined in a study of T cells in women clearing cervical HPV infection. In the case of this clone: Its antigen is unknown. Read coverage stops 3 residues before the CDR3 terminus; the germline J gene supplies the remainder.

Germline assignment: CDR1 SGHRS and CDR2 YFSETQ. CDR3 size: 11 residues. The method was immunoSEQ multiplex PCR; TCRdb's version includes in-frame clones alone and lacks a portion of them. The sample spans 28,000 or so clones; the ten largest clones claim 7.5% to 10%. Notes on the study in general: Richness plus V gene abundances separated cases from controls with AUC approximately 0.78. TRBV6-7 abundance was lower in cases than controls (around 0.1% versus 0.15%).

The chain joins TRBV5-1 to TRBJ2-4; perhaps TRBD1 as D (5 bases). Specimen: blood buffy coat. The origin of this receptor is a woman between 18 and 75 years old with a cervical HPV16 infection that either progressed to CIN3+ or cleared (not recorded which). The CDR3 loop reads CASGREETQYF. CDR3 DNA (partial): TGCGCCAGCGGCAGGGAAGAGACT.